The 17 T cell receptor beta chains reported below all come from one sample, sequenced in a study of blood T cell repertoires in COVID-19. Here immunoSEQ multiplex PCR was the method, and the copy in TCRdb shows in-frame clones only, minus some. This repertoire shows about 480,000 clones, 88% found once; its top ten account for over 1.5%. The sample taken for sequencing was PBMCs or T cells enriched from blood (not recorded which). The receptors originated from a woman aged 35 to 49 who had recovered from COVID-19.

CDR3 DNA: TGCGCCAGCAGCTTCCTTGATACGCAGTATTTT. Protein product: CASSFLDTQYF. The chain joins TRBV5-1 to TRBJ2-3, with no clear D. Per the germline V gene, CDR1 is SGHRS and CDR2 is YFSETQ. The CDR3 sequence is 11 residues long. The ends were cut back, 2 bases at V and 6 bases at J, with 4 bases in the middle.

This chain links TRBV15 with TRBJ2-3; tentative D call: TRBD1 (5 bases). This CDR3 is built from 15 residues. CDR1 and CDR2 (germline): LNHNV, YYDKDF (reference sequence). V was shortened by 0 bases and J by 4 bases, with 11 bases between the two germline ends. The CDR3 here is CATSREHRFADTQYF. CDR3 coding DNA: TGTGCCACCAGCAGAGAGCACAGGTTCGCAGATACGCAGTATTTT. Based on the CDR3 plus reference TRBV15 and TRBJ2-3, the full variable domain is DAMVIQNPRYQVTQFGKPVTLSCSQTLNHNVMYWYQQKSSQAPKLLFHYYDKDFNNEADTPDNFQSRRPNTSFCFLDIRSPGLGDTAMYLCATSREHRFADTQYFGPGTRLTVL.

This chain uses TRBV5-4 with TRBJ2-5; 8 bases align to TRBD1. The CDR3 consists of 14 residues. In germline, CDR1 is SGHNT, CDR2 YYREEE (reference sequence). The V gene end was trimmed by 0 bases and the J gene end by 2 bases; junction bases not matched to a gene: 0. The CDR3 protein is CASSLDRGQETQYF. In DNA form, the CDR3 reads TGTGCCAGCAGCTTGGACAGGGGGCAAGAGACCCAGTACTTC.

The chain uses TRBV14 and TRBJ2-1; D may be TRBD2 (5 bases). Germline assignment: CDR1 SGHDN and CDR2 FVKESK. CDR3 length: 15 residues. Between the trimmed V and J ends, which lost 2 bases and 5 bases, there was a span of 13 bases. CDR3 sequence reads: CASSQLLVRHNEQFF. DNA of the CDR3: TGTGCCAGCAGCCAACTACTAGTTAGGCACAATGAGCAGTTCTTC.

The V call is TRBV20-1, the J call TRBJ1-2; D is uncertain. CDR1 DFQATT and CDR2 SNEGSKA come from the germline V gene (reference sequence). The ends were cut back, 6 bases at V and 8 bases at J, with 13 bases in the middle. The CDR3 runs to 11 residues. CDR3: CSARTWRGYTF. The CDR3 coding sequence is TGCAGTGCCCGGACTTGGCGAGGCTACACCTTC.

J is TRBJ2-7 and V is TRBV30, with 8 nucleotides matching TRBD1. This CDR3 is 13 amino acids long. Germline-derived CDR1 and CDR2 are GTSNPN and SVGIG (reference sequence). V lost 2 bases, J lost 3 bases, and 3 bases stayed unmatched. The CDR3 protein is CAWSLGTGYEQYF. In DNA, the CDR3 is TGTGCCTGGAGTCTGGGGACAGGCTACGAGCAGTACTTC.

The rearrangement uses TRBV27 and TRBJ2-2; D may be TRBD2 (5 bases). Germline CDR1 reads MNHEY; CDR2 reads SMNVEV (reference sequence). The CDR3 is made up of 14 amino acids. The V and J ends lost 2 bases and 4 bases respectively, with 8 bases between them. Here the CDR3 DNA reads TGTGCCAGCAGTTTACTAGCTCCCACCGGGGAGCTGTTTTTT. Its protein product is CASSLLAPTGELFF.

This chain uses TRBV11-2 with TRBJ1-1; possible D gene TRBD1, 5 bases. CDR1 and CDR2 from the germline V gene are SGHAT and FQNNGV. Deletions cut 2 bases from V and 11 bases from J, with 18 bases between. The CDR3 loop spans 14 amino acids. The CDR3 DNA sequence: TGTGCCAGCAGCTTACAACCAAAGCAGGGTGACGCTTTCTTT. Translated, it gives CASSLQPKQGDAFF. Full variable domain (outside the CDR3, taken from reference TRBV11-2 and TRBJ1-1): EAGVAQSPRYKIIEKRQSVAFWCNPISGHATLYWYQQILGQGPKLLIQFQNNGVVDDSQLPKDRFSAERLKGVDSTLKIQPAKLEDSAVYLCASSLQPKQGDAFFGQGTRLTVV.

Of note for this clone: The junction departs from germline at one end; a sequencing error may be responsible. The chain links TRBV20-1 to TRBJ2-5; TRBD2 aligns across 8 bases. This CDR3 comprises 11 residues. Germline values: CDR1 DFQATT, CDR2 SNEGSKA (reference sequence). The CDR3 sequence: CSAIRSGVGHF. DNA for the CDR3: TGCAGTGCTATCCGTAGCGGGGTGGGGCACTTC.

This chain joins TRBV7-9 and TRBJ2-7; D call uncertain. Germline values: CDR1 SEHNR, CDR2 FQNEAQ (reference sequence). The CDR3 is 16 residues long. Trimming pared 0 bases from V and 6 bases from J, leaving 18 bases between. CDR3 region: CASSLAVPLGRGEQYF. The CDR3, as DNA: TGTGCCAGCAGCTTAGCGGTTCCCCTGGGTCGCGGCGAGCAGTACTTC.

The chain has TRBV2 and TRBJ1-5, with D uncertain. Germline loops: CDR1 SNHLY, CDR2 FYNNEI. CDR3 length equals 14 residues. The V and J ends lost 6 bases and 0 bases respectively, with 9 bases between them. The CDR3 bases are TGTGCCAGCAGGGCCCAATATAGCAATCAGCCCCAGCATTTT. The encoded protein is CASRAQYSNQPQHF.

This CDR3 reads CASSLYRENEQFF. DNA of the CDR3: TGTGCCAGCTCCCTATACAGGGAAAATGAGCAGTTCTTC. The gene calls are TRBV18 and TRBJ2-1; tentative D call: TRBD1 (6 bases). Germline CDR1 is KGHSH and CDR2 is LQKENI. The V end was cut by 6 bases, the J end by 7 bases, with 13 bases between. CDR3 length: 13 residues.

The chain has TRBV4-3 and TRBJ1-2; D possibly corresponds to TRBD1 (6 bases). Germline assignment: CDR1 LGHNA and CDR2 YSLEER. The ends were cut back, 4 bases at V and 8 bases at J, with 20 bases in the middle. This CDR3 comprises 15 residues. The chain's CDR3 is CASSLNRAGTGGYTF. The CDR3 DNA sequence: TGCGCCAGCAGCCTGAATCGCGCTGGAACAGGGGGCTACACCTTC.

V is TRBV12-5 and J is TRBJ2-7; D is uncertain. V lost 0 bases and J lost 6, with 9 bases in between. The CDR3 contains 13 residues. CDR1 and CDR2 (germline): LGHNT, FRNRAP. The CDR3 nucleotides are TGTGCTAGTGGTTTGGTACCCTGGGCCGAGCAGTACTTC. Translation: CASGLVPWAEQYF. Complete variable domain (other parts from reference TRBV12-5 and TRBJ2-7): DARVTQTPRHKVTEMGQEVTMRCQPILGHNTVFWYRQTMMQGLELLAYFRNRAPLDDSGMPKDRFSAEMPDATLATLKIQPSEPRDSAVYFCASGLVPWAEQYFGPGTRLTVT.

The rearrangement joins TRBV6-5 to TRBJ2-1; 8 positions match TRBD2. Looked up from germline, CDR1 is MNHEY and CDR2 is SVGAGI. The V segment lost 7 bases and the J segment 3 bases; nucleotides outside the gene matches: 8. The CDR3 runs 15 residues. Here the CDR3 reads CASTTSGGNYNEQFF. The CDR3 bases are TGTGCCAGCACCACGAGCGGGGGTAACTACAATGAGCAGTTCTTC.

The chain has TRBV6-5 and TRBJ1-2; D perhaps matches TRBD1 (6 bases). The V and J ends lost 6 bases and 4 bases respectively, with 12 bases between them. CDR3 length: 13 residues. Germline CDR1 reads MNHEY; CDR2 reads SVGAGI. The CDR3 loop is CASSLDRIYGYTF. CDR3 DNA: TGTGCCAGCAGCCTCGACAGGATCTATGGCTACACCTTC.

The chain carries TRBV27 and TRBJ2-7; 13 bases line up with TRBD2. Germline assignment: CDR1 MNHEY and CDR2 SMNVEV (reference sequence). V shed 3 bases and J 5 bases; nucleotides not matched to a gene: 10. The CDR3 contains 17 residues. The CDR3 spells CASSFTGGLAGRDEQYF. The CDR3 nucleotides are TGTGCCAGCAGTTTTACAGGGGGACTAGCGGGAAGGGACGAGCAGTACTTC.